This T cell receptor (beta chain) was found in a study of beta chain features in type 1 diabetes. On the study more broadly: Across the samples, approximately 98,000,000 sorted cells were examined in total.

The authors reverse transcribed all of the isolated RNA, so sequencing captured expressed TCRB transcripts. The repertoire was sequenced with immunoSEQ multiplex PCR; TCRdb's copy has only in-frame clones and lacks some. Found here are about 900,000 clones, 15% to 20% of them singletons; the top ten hold 0.023%. The germline gives CDR1 MNHEY, CDR2 SMNVEV (reference sequence). There are 18 residues in the CDR3. Trimming cost V 2 bases and J 8 bases; bases outside gene matches: 10. This sequence was found in a woman aged 18-29 years in good health. The material sequenced was naive CD4+ T cells from blood. The chain joins TRBV27 to TRBJ2-3; 16 bases match TRBD2. In DNA form, the CDR3 reads TGTGCCAGCAGTTTACGGGGACTAGCGGGAGGGCCGTCTGGTACGCAGTATTTT. It translates to CASSLRGLAGGPSGTQYF.